These 14 T cell receptor beta chains share one sample of origin, sequenced in a study of T cells in Graves' hyperthyroidism and ophthalmopathy. Template material for amplifying TCR beta CDR3 regions consisted of RNA transcripts. A first-round RT-PCR of the TCR CDR3 used the HTBI primer set. TCRdb re-analysed the multiplex PCR reads in MiXCR, keeping a single row per CDR3 protein. The sample holds about 680,000 distinct CDR3 sequences; roughly a third are singletons and the top ten take around 30%. The sequencing sample was made of blood. The receptors were gathered from a woman aged 40 to 50 with Graves' hyperthyroidism.

The chain has TRBV12-3 or TRBV12-4 and TRBJ2-7, with D possibly matching TRBD2 (6 bases). The CDR3 totals 12 residues. Trimming removed 3 bases at V and 6 bases at J, with 9 bases between. The CDR3 sequence is CASSFLGGEQYF. In DNA form, the CDR3 reads TGTGCCAGCAGTTTTTTGGGGGGCGAGCAGTACTTC.

The chain joins TRBV15 to TRBJ1-2; D not certain. Trimming removed 0 bases from V and 6 bases from J, with 11 bases in between. The CDR3 length is 14 residues. Germline CDR1 LNHNV, CDR2 YYDKDF (reference sequence). The DNA for the CDR3 is TGTGCCACCAGCAGAGATCCAGGCGAGGATGGCTACACCTTC. It codes for CATSRDPGEDGYTF.

This clonotype has at least ten counts. The V and J genes are TRBV5-1 and TRBJ1-1; D uncertain. The CDR3 loop spans 13 amino acids. Germline V gene data show CDR1 as SGHRS and CDR2 as YFSETQ. Deletions cut 4 bases from V and 2 bases from J, with 9 bases between. The CDR3 region is CASSKTDNTEAFF. The DNA of the CDR3 is TGCGCCAGCAGCAAAACGGATAACACTGAAGCTTTCTTT.

This clonotype was seen repeatedly, ten times or more. CDR3: CASSQVTYNSPLHF. CDR3 in DNA: TGTGCCAGCAGCCAAGTAACTTATAATTCACCCCTCCACTTT. The J gene is TRBJ1-6, the V gene TRBV4-2; D remains unclear. With 1 base removed from V and 4 bases from J, the gap between germline ends came to 5 bases. In germline, CDR1 is LGHNA, CDR2 YNFKEQ. The CDR3 length is 14 residues.

This clonotype showed up just once. The J gene is TRBJ1-1, the V gene TRBV19, with 7 bases matching TRBD1. In germline, CDR1 is LNHDA, CDR2 SQIVND (reference sequence). Trimming took 10 bases from V and 5 from J; bases not matched to a gene: 13. The CDR3 runs 14 residues. The CDR3 protein is CATTIGGAGTEAFF. The CDR3 DNA is TGTGCCACCACGATAGGGGGCGCAGGGACTGAAGCTTTCTTT.

As concerns this clonotype: One end of the junction is discordant with germline, which a read error may explain. V usage is TRBV7-8 and J usage is TRBJ2-6; D gene unclear. The CDR3 has 16 residues. Germline values: CDR1 SGHVS, CDR2 FQNEAQ. CDR3 in amino acids: CASSQAALSGANVLTF. The DNA of the CDR3 is TGCGCCAGCAGCCAAGCCGCGCTCTCAGGGGCCAACGTCCTGACTTTC.

Notes on this clonotype: Germline is not matched at one junction end, which may reflect a read error. The chain combines TRBV10-3 with TRBJ1-3, with a tentative D call TRBD1 (6 bases). The CDR3 loop spans 15 amino acids. CDR1 and CDR2 from the germline V gene are ENHRY and SYGVKD. CDR3 nucleotide sequence: TGTGCCAGCAGTCATACAGGGAACCCTGGAAACACCATATATTTT. Translation gives CASSHTGNPGNTIYF.

This clonotype was seen more than once but under ten times. The genes are TRBV9 and TRBJ2-2; D remains unclear. Looked up from germline, CDR1 is SGDLS and CDR2 is YYNGEE. This CDR3 spans 15 amino acids. V lost 0 bases and J lost 5, with 11 bases in between. The CDR3, as DNA: TGTGCCAGCAGCGTAGACCTAGTAGCTACCGGGGAGCTGTTTTTT. Translation: CASSVDLVATGELFF.

This clonotype was observed a single time. The junction differs from germline at one of its ends, possibly a read error. The chain recombines TRBV11-1 with TRBJ2-1; 11 bases fit TRBD1. CDR3 length: 16 residues. From germline, CDR1 is SGHAT and CDR2 FQDESV (reference sequence). CDR3 region: CASSDQGQGGRHEQFF. CDR3 DNA: TGCGCCAGCAGTGACCAGGGACAGGGGGGGAGGCATGAGCAGTTCTTC.

J is TRBJ2-7 and V is TRBV24-1; 7 nucleotides match TRBD1. Germline trimming cut 4 bases from V and 6 bases from J; bases unmatched to any gene: 5. Germline V lookup: CDR1 KGHDR, CDR2 SFDVKD. CDR3 size: 13 residues. The CDR3 sequence is CATSETGRLEQYF. The CDR3 DNA reads as TGTGCCACCAGTGAGACAGGGCGTCTCGAGCAGTACTTC.

At least ten counts were recorded for this clonotype. In nucleotides, the CDR3 is TGTGCCAGCAGTGTACAGGCACCAAACACCGGGGAGCTGTTTTTT. It translates to CASSVQAPNTGELFF. The chain carries TRBV2 and TRBJ2-2, with D tentatively TRBD1 (5 bases). The CDR3 spans 15 residues. The V and J ends lost 4 bases and 2 bases respectively, with 11 bases between them. CDR1 is SNHLY, CDR2 FYNNEI, per germline.

To note about this clonotype: This may arise from a read error, as a much more abundant clone is one base away. The V and J genes are TRBV5-1 and TRBJ1-2, with unresolved D. V shed 4 bases and J shed 2 bases, with 15 bases lying between them. The germline V gene encodes CDR1 SGHRS and CDR2 YFSETQ. The CDR3 spans 15 residues. This CDR3 reads CASSRSRGKNYGYTF. The CDR3 coding sequence is TGCGCCAGCAGCCGGAGTCGCGGCAAGAACTATGGCTACACCTTC.

Many counts were recorded for this clonotype. The J gene is TRBJ1-1, the V gene TRBV20-1, with a possible D match to TRBD1 (6 bases). This CDR3 is built from 12 residues. Germline V lookup: CDR1 DFQATT, CDR2 SNEGSKA (reference sequence). The V and J ends lost 6 bases and 6 bases respectively, with 14 bases between them. The CDR3 DNA is TGCAGTGCCAAAAAACAGGGCTCTGAAGCTTTCTTT. It specifies CSAKKQGSEAFF.

This clonotype was seen more than once but under ten times. This chain joins TRBV9 and TRBJ2-5; the match to TRBD2 covers 11 bases. Germline V lookup: CDR1 SGDLS, CDR2 YYNGEE. CDR3 size: 16 residues. Trimming cost V 0 bases and J 6 bases; bases outside gene matches: 7. The CDR3 nucleotides read TGTGCCAGCAGCGTAGGAGCTAGCGGGGGGATGCAGACCCAGTACTTC. As protein: CASSVGASGGMQTQYF.